Each of the 17 T cell receptor beta chains below was sequenced from the same sample in a study of CD8 T cells in Susac syndrome. Reverse transcription of 0.5 to 1 ug RNA was performed with random hexamers. In TCRdb, the immunoSEQ multiplex PCR reads were re-called with MiXCR into one record per CDR3 protein. The sample holds approximately 190,000 distinct CDR3 sequences, approximately 95% seen once. Material for sequencing was CD4+ T cells from PBMCs. These receptors all come from a human donor with Susac syndrome.

The chain links TRBV7-2 to TRBJ2-1; possible D gene TRBD1, 5 bases. The V gene lost 4 bases and the J gene lost 7 bases, with 23 bases spanning the gap. CDR1 is SGHTA, CDR2 FQGNSA, per germline. CDR3 length: 17 residues. The CDR3 DNA reads as TGTGCCAGCAGCTGGCGTAGGGGTGAGTGGCCGGTAAATGAGCAGTTCTTC. Translated, it gives CASSWRRGEWPVNEQFF.

For the CDR3, the DNA is TGCAGCGTTGAGGAAGCTGCCCCTGGCTACACCTTC. Encoded protein: CSVEEAAPGYTF. This chain joins TRBV29-1 and TRBJ1-2; D gene uncertain. V gave up 3 bases and J gave up 7 bases, with 12 bases separating them. Germline V lookup: CDR1 SQVTM, CDR2 ANQGSEA. This CDR3 has 12 residues.

This sequence joins TRBV6-5 and TRBJ1-4; tentative D call: TRBD1 (5 bases). V was clipped by 0 bases and J by 8 bases, with 19 bases between them. CDR3 length: 17 residues. Germline CDR1 reads MNHEY; CDR2 reads SVGAGI. CDR3 loop: CASSYSTPGIGGEKLFF. CDR3 DNA: TGTGCCAGCAGTTACTCGACACCAGGGATTGGAGGGGAAAAACTGTTTTTT.

The V call is TRBV5-4, the J call TRBJ2-2, with no clear D. The germline V and J ends were trimmed by 4 bases and 5 bases, with 15 bases remaining between them. The germline gives CDR1 SGHNT, CDR2 YYREEE (reference sequence). The CDR3 contains 15 residues. As DNA, the CDR3 is TGTGCCAGCAGCGTCGGAGCCAGAGAGACCGGGGAGCTGTTTTTT. Translating gives CASSVGARETGELFF.

V usage is TRBV5-6 and J usage is TRBJ2-7, with TRBD1 matching 7 bases. The CDR3 covers 16 residues. The germline V gene encodes CDR1 SGHDT and CDR2 YYEEEE. The V gene end was trimmed by 4 bases and the J gene end by 7 bases; junction bases not matched to a gene: 17. The CDR3 coding sequence is TGTGCCAGCAGCAAGAGGAATAGGGGGCCGGCTAGTGAGCAGTACTTC. Its protein product is CASSKRNRGPASEQYF. The variable domain in full, with the rest retrieved from reference TRBV5-6 and TRBJ2-7, is DAGVTQSPTHLIKTRGQQVTLRCSPKSGHDTVSWYQQALGQGPQFIFQYYEEEERQRGNFPDRFSGHQFPNYSSELNVNALLLGDSALYLCASSKRNRGPASEQYFGPGTRLTVT.

The DNA for the CDR3 is TGCAGTGCTAGCGGGGGGGCCGATATAGATACGCAGTATTTT. It yields the protein CSASGGADIDTQYF. V gene TRBV20-1 combines with J gene TRBJ2-3; TRBD2 matches at 8 bases. In germline, CDR1 is DFQATT, CDR2 SNEGSKA (reference sequence). This CDR3 region has 14 residues. J lost 5 bases, V lost 3 bases, and 7 bases had no gene match.

The chain employs TRBV20-1 and TRBJ1-5, with 8 positions matching TRBD1. This CDR3 has 18 residues. The germline V gene encodes CDR1 DFQATT and CDR2 SNEGSKA (reference sequence). Losses at the gene ends were 6 bases for V and 0 bases for J; bases not matched to a gene: 16. The CDR3 DNA reads as TGCAGTGCGACATACGACAGGGGACCAACGTATAGCAATCAGCCCCAGCATTTT. Its translation: CSATYDRGPTYSNQPQHF.

This clonotype was detected once. This chain links TRBV27 with TRBJ1-5; D may be TRBD1 (6 bases). The CDR3 sequence is 13 residues long. CDR1 MNHEY and CDR2 SMNVEV come from the germline V gene (reference sequence). The V end was cut by 4 bases, the J end by 6 bases, with 10 bases between. The CDR3 loop reads CASSWGDTQPQHF. The CDR3 DNA follows: TGTGCCAGCAGTTGGGGGGACACTCAGCCCCAGCATTTT.

The chain recombines TRBV20-1 with TRBJ1-2; D is uncertain. CDR3 length equals 14 residues. CDR1 and CDR2 from the germline V gene are DFQATT and SNEGSKA (reference sequence). V was pared by 6 bases and J by 1 base, with 15 bases between. In nucleotides, the CDR3 is TGCAGTGCCCCCGCAGCCCTAGATAACTATGGCTACACCTTC. The encoded protein is CSAPAALDNYGYTF.

The V call is TRBV12-3 or TRBV12-4, the J call TRBJ1-1, with D possibly being TRBD1 (6 bases). The CDR3 runs to 14 residues. Trimming cost V 6 bases and J 7 bases, with 18 bases left between them. CDR3 in DNA: TGTGCCAGCAGCCGCTTCAGGGAAGGGGGTGAAGCTTTCTTT. Amino acids: CASSRFREGGEAFF.

The chain joins TRBV6-2 or TRBV6-3 to TRBJ2-7; TRBD2 matches 14 bases. Germline V gene sequence: CDR1 MNHEY, CDR2 SVGEGT. V lost 7 bases and J lost 3; bases outside the gene matches: 8. This CDR3 has 16 residues. The CDR3 nucleotides read TGTGCCAGCATTCAGACTAGCGGGGGGGTCGACTACGAGCAGTACTTC. Its translation is CASIQTSGGVDYEQYF.

The chain couples TRBV19 to TRBJ2-2, with D tentatively TRBD1 (5 bases). There are 13 residues in the CDR3. V was cut by 6 bases and J by 4 bases, with 9 bases left in between. From germline, CDR1 is LNHDA and CDR2 SQIVND (reference sequence). CDR3 sequence: CASSQGITGELFF. The CDR3 DNA reads as TGTGCCAGTAGCCAGGGTATCACCGGGGAGCTGTTTTTT.

This rearrangement joins TRBV20-1 to TRBJ1-2; TRBD1 is a possible D gene (5 bases). CDR3 length: 15 residues. The V and J ends lost 1 base and 2 bases respectively, with 14 bases between them. Germline assignment: CDR1 DFQATT and CDR2 SNEGSKA (reference sequence). CDR3: CSARVPAGGNYGYTF. The DNA for the CDR3 is TGCAGTGCTAGAGTCCCTGCCGGGGGGAACTATGGCTACACCTTC.

This chain links TRBV20-1 with TRBJ2-1; 11 bases map to TRBD2. Germline CDR1 and CDR2: DFQATT and SNEGSKA (reference sequence). The CDR3 runs to 15 residues. With V trimmed by 6 bases and J by 8 bases, 12 bases remained unmatched. Written as DNA, the CDR3 is TGCAGTGCCCCCTGGCTAGCGGGGGGTGGTGATGAGCAGTTCTTC. It specifies CSAPWLAGGGDEQFF.

The chain is built from TRBV6-2 or TRBV6-3 and TRBJ2-7; TRBD1 is a possible D gene (6 bases). Trimming removed 7 bases at V and 7 bases at J, with 26 bases between. CDR3 length: 16 residues. The germline V gene encodes CDR1 MNHEY and CDR2 SVGEGT. This chain's CDR3 is CASTDKTGPGLGEQYF. The CDR3 bases are TGTGCCAGCACCGATAAAACAGGGCCGGGATTGGGGGAGCAGTACTTC.

This chain connects TRBV12-3 or TRBV12-4 to TRBJ2-7; 7 nucleotides match TRBD1. J lost 6 bases, V lost 6 bases, and 5 bases had no gene match. CDR3 length: 12 residues. CDR3 protein: CASSRQGSEQYF. In DNA form, the CDR3 reads TGTGCCAGCAGCCGACAGGGTTCCGAGCAGTACTTC.

The chain couples TRBV28 to TRBJ2-4; 9 bases agree with TRBD1. J was trimmed by 7 bases and V by 3 bases; bases with no gene match: 10. Germline V gene lookup returns CDR1 MDHEN and CDR2 SYDVKM. The CDR3 totals 16 residues. The CDR3 nucleotides are TGTGCCAGCAGTTTTCCGACAGGGGGGAAAGGGAACATTCAGTACTTC. Its translation is CASSFPTGGKGNIQYF. The full variable domain, with the rest looked up from reference TRBV28 and TRBJ2-4, is DVKVTQSSRYLVKRTGEKVFLECVQDMDHENMFWYRQDPGLGLRLIYFSYDVKMKEKGDIPEGYSVSREKKERFSLILESASTNQTSMYLCASSFPTGGKGNIQYFGAGTRLSVL.